These 2 T cell receptor beta chains share one sample of origin, sequenced in a study of blood T cells in healthy people across ages. Then a second PCR, running roughly 7 to 11 cycles, was carried out with a sample-barcoded 5' primer and a J-beta primer mix. MiXCR, run by TCRdb on the 5' RACE reads, gives a single entry per CDR3 protein. The sample holds 870,000 or so distinct CDR3 sequences, 29% seen once. Sequencing used blood. The receptors stem from a woman of 80 years or more in good health.

This clonotype was seen repeatedly, ten times or more. CDR3: CASRRTGVMAGAGDTQYF. As DNA, the CDR3 is TGTGCCAGCAGACGGACAGGGGTTATGGCGGGGGCAGGAGATACGCAGTATTTT. The chain has TRBV6-2 or TRBV6-3 and TRBJ2-3, with TRBD1 identical over 9 bases. The junction had 18 bases not matched to a gene; V was cut back by 6 bases and J by 5 bases. The germline V gene encodes CDR1 MNHEY and CDR2 SVGEGT. CDR3 size: 18 residues.

This clonotype was seen repeatedly, ten times or more. The chain links TRBV4-3 to TRBJ1-5; no firm D call. Germline assignment: CDR1 LGHNA and CDR2 YSLEER. The CDR3 spans 14 residues. Trimming stripped 0 bases from V and 6 bases from J, with 9 bases between. The DNA for the CDR3 is TGCGCCAGCAGCCAAGATTCGGGCCTTCAGCCCCAGCATTTT. Its protein product is CASSQDSGLQPQHF.